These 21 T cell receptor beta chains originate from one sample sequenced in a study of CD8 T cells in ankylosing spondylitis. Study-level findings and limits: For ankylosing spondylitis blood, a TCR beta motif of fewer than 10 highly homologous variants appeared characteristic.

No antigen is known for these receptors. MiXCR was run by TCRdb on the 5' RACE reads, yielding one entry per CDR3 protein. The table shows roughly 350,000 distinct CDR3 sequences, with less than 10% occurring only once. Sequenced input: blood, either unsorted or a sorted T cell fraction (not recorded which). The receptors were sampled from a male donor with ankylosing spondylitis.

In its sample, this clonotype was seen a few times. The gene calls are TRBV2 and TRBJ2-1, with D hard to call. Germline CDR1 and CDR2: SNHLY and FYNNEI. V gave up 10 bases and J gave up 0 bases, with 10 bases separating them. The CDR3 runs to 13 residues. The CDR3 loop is CATRSLSYNEQFF. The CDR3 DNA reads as TGTGCCACACGTAGCCTCTCCTACAATGAGCAGTTCTTC.

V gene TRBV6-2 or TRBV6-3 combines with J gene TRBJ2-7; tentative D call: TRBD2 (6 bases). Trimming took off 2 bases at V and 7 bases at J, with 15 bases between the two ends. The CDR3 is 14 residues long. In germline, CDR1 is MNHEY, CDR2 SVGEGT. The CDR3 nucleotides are TGTGCCAGCAGTTACACGGGAGCCTCTCGTGAGCAGTACTTC. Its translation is CASSYTGASREQYF.

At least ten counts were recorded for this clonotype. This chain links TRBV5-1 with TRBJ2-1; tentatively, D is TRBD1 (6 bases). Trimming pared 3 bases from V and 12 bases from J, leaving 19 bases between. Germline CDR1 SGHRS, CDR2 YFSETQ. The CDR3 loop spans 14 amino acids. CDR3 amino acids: CASSSTGQRMGQFF. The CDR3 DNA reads TGCGCCAGCAGCTCCACCGGACAGCGGATGGGGCAGTTCTTC.

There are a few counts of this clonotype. CDR3 nucleotide sequence: TGTGCCAGCAGCCCCCACCGCCAGGCCAGCAATGAAAAACTGTTTTTT. It encodes CASSPHRQASNEKLFF. The chain has TRBV21-1 and TRBJ1-4. TRBV21-1 is given as a pseudogene. The CDR3 is 16 amino acids.

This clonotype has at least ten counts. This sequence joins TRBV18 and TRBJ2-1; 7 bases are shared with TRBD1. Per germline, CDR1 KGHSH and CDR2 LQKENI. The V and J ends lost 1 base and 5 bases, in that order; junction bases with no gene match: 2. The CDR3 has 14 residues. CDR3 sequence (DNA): TGTGCCAGCTCACCACGGGACAGTGACAATGAGCAGTTCTTC. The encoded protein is CASSPRDSDNEQFF. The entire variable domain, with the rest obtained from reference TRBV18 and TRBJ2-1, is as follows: NAGVMQNPRHLVRRRGQEARLRCSPMKGHSHVYWYRQLPEEGLKFMVYLQKENIIDESGMPKERFSAEFPKEGPSILRIQQVVRGDSAAYFCASSPRDSDNEQFFGPGTRLTVL.

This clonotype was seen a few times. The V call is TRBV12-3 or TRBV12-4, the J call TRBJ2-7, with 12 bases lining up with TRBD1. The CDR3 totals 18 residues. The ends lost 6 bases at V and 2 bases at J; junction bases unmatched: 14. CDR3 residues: CASSPGTGGYPRPYEQYF. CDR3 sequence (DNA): TGTGCCAGCAGCCCCGGGACAGGGGGCTACCCTCGCCCCTACGAGCAGTACTTC.

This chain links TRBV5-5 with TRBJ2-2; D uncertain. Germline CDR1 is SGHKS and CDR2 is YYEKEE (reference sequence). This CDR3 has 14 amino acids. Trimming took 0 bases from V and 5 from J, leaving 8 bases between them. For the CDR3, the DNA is TGTGCCAGCAGCTTGGGGCGAGCTACCGGGGAGCTGTTTTTT. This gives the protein CASSLGRATGELFF.

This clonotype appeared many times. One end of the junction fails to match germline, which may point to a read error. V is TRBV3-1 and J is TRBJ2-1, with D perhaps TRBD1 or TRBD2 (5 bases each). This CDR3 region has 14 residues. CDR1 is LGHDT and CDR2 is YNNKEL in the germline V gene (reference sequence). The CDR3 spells CASSQDWDQSNAVF. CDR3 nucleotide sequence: TGTGCCAGCAGCCAAGACTGGGACCAGTCGAATGCGGTCTTC.

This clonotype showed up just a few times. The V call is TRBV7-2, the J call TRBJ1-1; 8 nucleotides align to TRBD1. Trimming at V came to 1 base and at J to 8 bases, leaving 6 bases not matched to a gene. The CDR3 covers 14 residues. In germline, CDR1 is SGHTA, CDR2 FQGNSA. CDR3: CASSLVRGTGEAFF. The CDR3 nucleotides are TGTGCCAGCAGCTTAGTAAGAGGGACAGGCGAAGCTTTCTTT.

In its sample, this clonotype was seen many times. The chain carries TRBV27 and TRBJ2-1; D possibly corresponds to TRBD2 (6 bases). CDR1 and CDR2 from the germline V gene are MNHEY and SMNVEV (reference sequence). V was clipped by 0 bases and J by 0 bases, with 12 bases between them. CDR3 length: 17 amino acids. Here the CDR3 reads CASSLSSSASSYNEQFF. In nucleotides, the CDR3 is TGTGCCAGCAGTTTATCTTCTAGCGCTAGCTCCTACAATGAGCAGTTCTTC.

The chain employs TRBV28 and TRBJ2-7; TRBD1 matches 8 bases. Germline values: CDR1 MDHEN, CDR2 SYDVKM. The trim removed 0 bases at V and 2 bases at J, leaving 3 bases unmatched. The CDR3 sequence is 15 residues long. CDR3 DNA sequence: TGTGCCAGCAGTTTATGGGCAGGGGGCGCCTACGAGCAGTACTTC. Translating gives CASSLWAGGAYEQYF.

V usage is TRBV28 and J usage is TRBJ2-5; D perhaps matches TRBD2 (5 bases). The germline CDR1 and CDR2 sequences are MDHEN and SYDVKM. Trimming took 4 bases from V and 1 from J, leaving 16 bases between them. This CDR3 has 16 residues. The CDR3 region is CASSSWRAEAQETQYF. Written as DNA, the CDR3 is TGTGCCAGCAGTTCCTGGAGAGCGGAAGCCCAAGAGACCCAGTACTTC.

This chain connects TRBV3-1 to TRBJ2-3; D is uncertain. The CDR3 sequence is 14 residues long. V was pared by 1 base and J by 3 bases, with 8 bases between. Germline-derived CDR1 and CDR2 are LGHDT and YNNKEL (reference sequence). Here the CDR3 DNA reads TGTGCCAGCAGCCAAGTGAGTGGAACAGATACGCAGTATTTT. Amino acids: CASSQVSGTDTQYF.

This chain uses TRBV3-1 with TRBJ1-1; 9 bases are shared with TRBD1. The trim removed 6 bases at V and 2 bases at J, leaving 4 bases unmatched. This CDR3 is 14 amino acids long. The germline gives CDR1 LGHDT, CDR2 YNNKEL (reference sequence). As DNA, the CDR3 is TGTGCCAGCAGGAGGACAGGGGCTAACACTGAAGCTTTCTTT. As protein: CASRRTGANTEAFF.

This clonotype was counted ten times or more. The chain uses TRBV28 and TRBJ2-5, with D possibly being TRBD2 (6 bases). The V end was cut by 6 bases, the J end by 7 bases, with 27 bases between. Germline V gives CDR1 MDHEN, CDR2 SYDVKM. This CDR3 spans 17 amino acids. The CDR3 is CASRGNHGRSWEVTQYF. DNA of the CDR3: TGTGCCAGCAGGGGAAATCATGGCCGTAGTTGGGAGGTGACCCAGTACTTC. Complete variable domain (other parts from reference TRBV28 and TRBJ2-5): DVKVTQSSRYLVKRTGEKVFLECVQDMDHENMFWYRQDPGLGLRLIYFSYDVKMKEKGDIPEGYSVSREKKERFSLILESASTNQTSMYLCASRGNHGRSWEVTQYFGPGTRLLVL.

The CDR3 DNA is TGCGCCAGCAGCTTGGCCCCGCGGGTGGAGGCCAACGTCCTGACTTTC. It is translated as CASSLAPRVEANVLTF. This sequence joins TRBV5-1 and TRBJ2-6; a possible D gene is TRBD2 (5 bases). This CDR3 is built from 16 residues. V was cut by 0 bases and J by 6 bases, with 13 bases left in between. Per the germline V gene, CDR1 is SGHRS and CDR2 is YFSETQ.

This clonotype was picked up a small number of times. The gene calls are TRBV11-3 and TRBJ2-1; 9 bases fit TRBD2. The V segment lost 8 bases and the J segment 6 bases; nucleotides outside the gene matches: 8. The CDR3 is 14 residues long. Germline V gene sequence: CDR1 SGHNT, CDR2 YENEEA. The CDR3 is CASGLAGRINEQFF. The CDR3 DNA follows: TGTGCCAGCGGTCTAGCGGGAAGGATCAATGAGCAGTTCTTC.

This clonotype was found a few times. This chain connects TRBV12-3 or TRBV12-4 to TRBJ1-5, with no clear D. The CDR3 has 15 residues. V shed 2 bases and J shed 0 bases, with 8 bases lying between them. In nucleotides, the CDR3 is TGTGCCAGCAGTTTACCAGCTTATAGCAATCAGCCCCAGCATTTT. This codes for CASSLPAYSNQPQHF.

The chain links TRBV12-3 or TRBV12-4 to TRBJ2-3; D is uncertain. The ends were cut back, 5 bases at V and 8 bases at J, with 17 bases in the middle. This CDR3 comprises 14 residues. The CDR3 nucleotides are TGTGCCAGCAGTCAGAACCTCGCCGGCCGTACGCAGTATTTT. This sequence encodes CASSQNLAGRTQYF.

Here the CDR3 DNA reads TGTGCCAGCAGCGTAGTTCACGGGAACACTGAAGCTTTCTTT. It specifies CASSVVHGNTEAFF. V is TRBV9 and J is TRBJ1-1; D not resolved. V was cut by 0 bases and J by 1 base, with 7 bases left in between. The CDR3 has 14 residues. Germline assignment: CDR1 SGDLS and CDR2 YYNGEE.

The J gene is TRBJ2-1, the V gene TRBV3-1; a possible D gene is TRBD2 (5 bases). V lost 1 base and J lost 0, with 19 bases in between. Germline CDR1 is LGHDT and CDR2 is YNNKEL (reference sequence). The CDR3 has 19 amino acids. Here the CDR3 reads CASSQGVPRQAVSYNEQFF. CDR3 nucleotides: TGTGCCAGCAGCCAAGGAGTCCCTCGGCAAGCGGTCTCCTACAATGAGCAGTTCTTC.